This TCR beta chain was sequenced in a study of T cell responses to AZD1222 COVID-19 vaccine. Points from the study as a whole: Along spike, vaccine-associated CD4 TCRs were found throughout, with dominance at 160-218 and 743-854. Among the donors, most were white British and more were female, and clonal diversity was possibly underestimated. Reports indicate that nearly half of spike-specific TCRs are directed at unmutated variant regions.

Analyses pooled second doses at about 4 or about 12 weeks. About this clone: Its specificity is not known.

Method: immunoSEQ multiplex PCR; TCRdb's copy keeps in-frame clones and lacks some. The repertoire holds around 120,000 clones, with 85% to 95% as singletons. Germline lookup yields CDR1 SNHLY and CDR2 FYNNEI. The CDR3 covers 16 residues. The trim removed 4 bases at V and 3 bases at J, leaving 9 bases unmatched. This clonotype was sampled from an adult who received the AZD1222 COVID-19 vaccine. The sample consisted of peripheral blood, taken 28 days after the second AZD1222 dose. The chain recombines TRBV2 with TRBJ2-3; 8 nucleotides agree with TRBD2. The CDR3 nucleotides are TGTGCCAGCAGTGTTGGCAATAGCGGGGCGACAGATACGCAGTATTTT. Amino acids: CASSVGNSGATDTQYF.